This T cell receptor (beta chain) was captured by sequencing in a study of blood T cells in healthy people across ages. Study-level results: As age increased, TCR beta diversity per million T cells fell in a roughly linear fashion.

Germline CDR1 reads DFQATT; CDR2 reads SNEGSKA (reference sequence). CDR3 length: 12 residues. With 3 bases removed from V and 6 bases from J, the gap between germline ends came to 11 bases. Regarding this clonotype: The antigen is undetermined.

Combining a sample-barcoded 5' primer with a J-beta primer mix, a second PCR ran for about 6 to 11 cycles. Each CDR3 protein is one row after TCRdb ran MiXCR on the 5' RACE reads. The profile covers 730,000 or so distinct CDR3 sequences, with 40% to 45% appearing a single time and around 30% taken by the ten largest. The receptor's source is a man aged 80 or over in good health. The sequenced sample was blood. The chain combines TRBV20-1 with TRBJ1-1; D uncertain. The CDR3 loop reads CSARFQEAEAFF. The CDR3 nucleotides are TGCAGTGCTAGGTTCCAGGAGGCTGAAGCTTTCTTT.